The clone carrying this TCR beta chain occurred once. As originally analysed: Estimation of nucleated cell counts relied on the amplification of reference gene primers. The table came from immunoSEQ multiplex PCR; TCRdb's copy has only in-frame clones and leaves some out. For V, J and clone size, that table is used; D and trimming come from the DNA. Of 200,000 to 250,000 clones listed, 65% to 85% are singletons. This record belongs to a study of blood T cell repertoires in COVID-19. Study at large: PBMCs, B-cell-depleted T cells, or T cells were the source of the cDNA or gDNA that made up the material.

The CDR3 is 14 amino acids. Per germline, CDR1 SGDLS and CDR2 YYNGEE. Trimming cost V 4 bases and J 4 bases, with 11 bases left between them. This chain uses TRBV9 with TRBJ2-2; D not resolved. This clonotype was obtained from a human donor in a cohort sampled during active COVID-19. What was sequenced was peripheral blood. CDR3 in amino acids: CASSPSVATGELFF. Written as DNA, the CDR3 is TGTGCCAGCAGCCCCAGTGTCGCCACCGGGGAGCTGTTTTTT.